One and the same sample provided the 21 T cell receptor beta chains below, sequenced in a study of blood T cells in healthy people across ages. Combining a sample-barcoded 5' primer with a J-beta primer mix, a second PCR ran for about 6 to 11 cycles. MiXCR was run by TCRdb on the 5' RACE reads, yielding one entry per CDR3 protein. The sample contains around 1.5 million distinct CDR3 sequences, approximately 63% of which appear only once. Material: blood. These receptors were collected from a man aged 18-30 years in good health.

The chain is built from TRBV20-1 and TRBJ1-1, with D possibly being TRBD1 (6 bases). This CDR3 is 16 amino acids long. Trimming removed 1 base from V and 5 bases from J, with 20 bases in between. Germline values: CDR1 DFQATT, CDR2 SNEGSKA (reference sequence). Here the CDR3 DNA reads TGCAGTGCTAGAGTCATCTTCGGGGGGCGCGGGACTGAAGCTTTCTTT. Translating gives CSARVIFGGRGTEAFF.

This clonotype was picked up one time. The chain uses TRBV11-2 and TRBJ2-7; 10 positions agree with TRBD2. The assigned J gene may be wrong: the sequence end matches TRBJ2-1 better. Looked up from germline, CDR1 is SGHAT and CDR2 is FQNNGV. The CDR3 runs to 16 residues. The CDR3 sequence is CASSPLAGAWYNEQFF. DNA for the CDR3: TGTGCCAGCAGTCCCCTAGCGGGAGCTTGGTACAATGAGCAGTTCTTC.

The table lists this clonotype with a few counts. V and J are TRBV7-9 and TRBJ2-7, with 7 bases aligning to TRBD2. Germline CDR1 reads SEHNR; CDR2 reads FQNEAQ (reference sequence). V gave up 3 bases and J gave up 4 bases; unmatched junction bases: 12. The CDR3 runs to 16 residues. In nucleotides, the CDR3 is TGTGCCAGCAGCTTCGGTCCCCCTAGCGGCGGATACGAGCAGTACTTC. The encoded protein is CASSFGPPSGGYEQYF.

V gene TRBV7-2 combines with J gene TRBJ1-2; D possibly corresponds to TRBD1 (5 bases). Germline assignment: CDR1 SGHTA and CDR2 FQGNSA. V shed 4 bases and J shed 4 bases, with 13 bases lying between them. This CDR3 region has 14 residues. The CDR3 nucleotides read TGTGCCAGCAGCTCCACGGAGGGGATCTATGGCTACACCTTC. It translates to CASSSTEGIYGYTF.

The V and J genes are TRBV3-1 and TRBJ1-1; the D is unclear. The CDR3 has 14 amino acids. Germline V gene sequence: CDR1 LGHDT, CDR2 YNNKEL (reference sequence). With 0 bases removed from V and 7 bases from J, the gap between germline ends came to 12 bases. The CDR3 is CASSQDSGGVEAFF. Written as DNA, the CDR3 is TGTGCCAGCAGCCAAGACTCGGGCGGGGTTGAAGCTTTCTTT.

A note on this clonotype: At one of its ends the junction is not consistent with the germline gene, which may arise from a read error. This chain joins TRBV27 and TRBJ1-2, with D possibly TRBD1 on 6 matching bases. Per germline, CDR1 MNHEY and CDR2 SMNVEV (reference sequence). This CDR3 has 13 amino acids. CDR3 sequence reads: CASSSRGGTGHTF. The CDR3 nucleotides are TGTGCCAGCAGTTCAAGGGGGGGGACTGGCCACACCTTC.

The J gene is TRBJ2-7, the V gene TRBV11-2, with TRBD2 matching 9 bases. The germline V gene encodes CDR1 SGHAT and CDR2 FQNNGV. V lost 1 base, J lost 2 bases, and 6 bases stayed unmatched. The CDR3 has 16 residues. CDR3 DNA: TGTGCCAGCAGCTTAGGGGCTAGCGGGAATCCCTACGAGCAGTACTTC. This codes for CASSLGASGNPYEQYF.

The chain is built from TRBV15 and TRBJ2-2, with 7 bases lining up with TRBD1. Germline V gene data show CDR1 as LNHNV and CDR2 as YYDKDF (reference sequence). The CDR3 is 16 amino acids. The J segment lost 3 bases and the V segment lost 0 bases, leaving 4 bases of the junction unmatched. The CDR3 reads CATSREGGVYTGELFF. The CDR3 region has the DNA TGTGCCACCAGCAGAGAAGGGGGCGTTTACACCGGGGAGCTGTTTTTT.

The chain has TRBV6-1 and TRBJ2-3; D gene ambiguous. The CDR3 totals 17 residues. V was pared by 0 bases and J by 4 bases, with 17 bases between. Germline V CDR1 and CDR2: MNHNS, SASEGT. The DNA of the CDR3 is TGTGCCAGCAGTGAAGCGTCAGTCAGTGCCAACTCAGATACGCAGTATTTT. Amino acid sequence: CASSEASVSANSDTQYF.

The rearrangement links TRBV29-1 to TRBJ2-7; tentative D call: TRBD1 (5 bases). Germline assignment: CDR1 SQVTM and CDR2 ANQGSEA. The CDR3 sequence is 13 residues long. The V end lost 2 bases, the J end lost 3 bases, and 11 bases lay between the germline ends. CDR3 sequence (DNA): TGCAGCGTTGAAATATGGCAGGGCTACGAGCAGTACTTC. Its protein is CSVEIWQGYEQYF.

The chain has TRBV6-6 and TRBJ1-2; the D is unclear. The germline V gene encodes CDR1 MNHNY and CDR2 SVGAGI (reference sequence). The CDR3 has 12 residues. V gave up 0 bases and J gave up 8 bases, with 7 bases separating them. In DNA form, the CDR3 reads TGTGCCAGCAGTTACTCGGCGCAAGGCTACACCTTC. Its protein is CASSYSAQGYTF.

The sample holds many counts of this clonotype. The chain links TRBV12-3 or TRBV12-4 to TRBJ1-2, with D tentatively TRBD1 (6 bases). CDR3 length: 14 amino acids. V was shortened by 5 bases and J by 6 bases, with 16 bases between the two germline ends. The CDR3 region has the DNA TGTGCCAGCAGTCTCCGGAGGGGGTTTCATGGCTACACCTTC. Translation gives CASSLRRGFHGYTF.

The V gene is TRBV4-1, the J gene TRBJ2-1, with 7 bases lining up with TRBD2. CDR1 is MGHRA, CDR2 YSYEKL, per germline. The CDR3 has 15 residues. V shed 2 bases and J 6 bases; nucleotides not matched to a gene: 7. The CDR3 DNA sequence: TGCGCCAGCAGCCAAACCGCTAGCGGATTCAATGAGCAGTTCTTC. This codes for CASSQTASGFNEQFF.

This clonotype was seen a handful of times. The genes are TRBV27 and TRBJ2-7, with D maybe TRBD2 (6 bases). Trimming shortened V by 3 bases and J by 4 bases, and 16 bases separated the two germline ends. Germline V gene data show CDR1 as MNHEY and CDR2 as SMNVEV (reference sequence). The CDR3 has 15 amino acids. As DNA, the CDR3 is TGTGCCAGCAGTTTTGGGGACTCCGGGTCGTACGAGCAGTACTTC. Its translation is CASSFGDSGSYEQYF.

The CDR3 coding sequence is TGTGCCAGCAGTCCCTACAGGGAAACCTACGAGCAGTACTTC. Translation gives CASSPYRETYEQYF. V usage is TRBV3-1 and J usage is TRBJ2-7; a weak D match, TRBD1 (6 bases). Germline V gene data show CDR1 as LGHDT and CDR2 as YNNKEL (reference sequence). This CDR3 is 14 amino acids long. The V end was cut by 6 bases, the J end by 2 bases, with 14 bases between.

The V gene is TRBV5-5, the J gene TRBJ2-1; D gene ambiguous. Germline V lookup: CDR1 SGHKS, CDR2 YYEKEE (reference sequence). The V and J ends lost 0 bases and 3 bases respectively, with 13 bases between them. The CDR3 length is 16 residues. The CDR3: CASSLVDPGVYNEQFF. The CDR3 nucleotides read TGTGCCAGCAGCTTGGTAGACCCTGGGGTCTACAATGAGCAGTTCTTC.

The chain uses TRBV9 and TRBJ2-1, with 10 bases that match TRBD2. This CDR3 region has 16 residues. Germline V gene lookup returns CDR1 SGDLS and CDR2 YYNGEE. The V and J ends lost 0 bases and 7 bases, in that order; junction bases with no gene match: 7. CDR3: CASSVVASGGVNEQFF. The DNA for the CDR3 is TGTGCCAGCAGCGTAGTTGCTAGCGGGGGTGTAAATGAGCAGTTCTTC.

This chain joins TRBV11-2 and TRBJ2-6; no reliable D call. The ends were cut back, 5 bases at V and 1 base at J, with 21 bases in the middle. Germline CDR1 reads SGHAT; CDR2 reads FQNNGV. This CDR3 has 19 amino acids. The CDR3 reads CASSNNPAGPVSGANVLTF. The DNA for the CDR3 is TGTGCCAGCAGCAATAACCCGGCAGGTCCTGTTTCTGGGGCCAACGTCCTGACTTTC.

Many counts were recorded for this clonotype. This rearrangement joins TRBV29-1 to TRBJ2-1; TRBD2 aligns across 13 bases. Looked up from germline, CDR1 is SQVTM and CDR2 is ANQGSEA. Losses at the gene ends were 6 bases for V and 4 bases for J; bases not matched to a gene: 0. The CDR3 length is 13 residues. CDR3 DNA sequence: TGCAGCGTGGGACTAGCGGGGTACAATGAGCAGTTCTTC. Translated, it gives CSVGLAGYNEQFF.

The chain links TRBV11-2 to TRBJ1-2, with D unclear. V dropped 5 bases and J dropped 6 bases, with 13 bases sitting between them. The CDR3 contains 13 residues. Germline CDR1 is SGHAT and CDR2 is FQNNGV. The CDR3, as DNA: TGTGCCAGCAGCCCCGGGTCCGTAAATGGCTACACCTTC. Translation gives CASSPGSVNGYTF.

This clonotype showed up just a few times. V and J are TRBV27 and TRBJ2-7; D remains ambiguous. This CDR3 region has 14 residues. Trimming cost V 4 bases and J 3 bases, with 13 bases left between them. Germline V gene data show CDR1 as MNHEY and CDR2 as SMNVEV (reference sequence). Here the CDR3 reads CASSSFRSDYEQYF. The CDR3, as DNA: TGTGCCAGCAGTTCCTTCCGTAGTGACTACGAGCAGTACTTC.